The TCR beta chain under discussion was sequenced for a study of CD8+CD57+ T cells in acquired aplastic anemia. Whole-study context: Sorted CD4+ and CD8+ cells gave a mean 3.2 ug DNA, range about 0.19 to 27.4 ug.

Investigators profiled TCR beta VDJ and CDR3 from genomic DNA template. One entry per CDR3 protein results from TCRdb running MiXCR on the reads. Counted here are some 170,000 distinct CDR3 sequences, 70% to 75% occurring once; the ten biggest clones make up approximately 42%. Study-wide findings and caveats: The CD8+ Simpson's diversity of patients and controls was not significantly different. Some 27 CD8+ CDR3 sequences were shared between patients and controls.

A word on this clonotype: What it binds is unknown.

By flow cytometry, patients selected for sequencing had shown an expansion of CD8+CD57+ cells. Each patient gave a blood sample that was collected before any therapy had been received. The origin of this receptor is a human donor with aplastic anemia. Source material: sorted CD4+, CD8+, or CD8+CD57+ T cells (not recorded which) from PBMCs.

The CDR3 loop is CASSQDSGGADTQYF. CDR3 DNA sequence: TGTGCCAGCAGCCAAGATAGCGGGGGGGCAGATACGCAGTATTTT. The chain recombines TRBV4-2 with TRBJ2-3, with TRBD2 matching 11 bases. Germline loops: CDR1 LGHNA, CDR2 YNFKEQ. The CDR3 sequence is 15 residues long. Trimming took 0 bases from V and 4 from J; bases not matched to a gene: 0.